The text below deals with one TCR beta chain. This clone was seen a few times. Its antigen is currently not known. The receptor originates from a mouse, and its gene names and germline sequences are accordingly murine. The read ends 4 residues early relative to the CDR3; the germline J gene fills the gap. CDR1 LGHNA and CDR2 YNLKQL are derived from the germline V gene (reference sequence). The CDR3 spans 14 residues, from the cysteine through the phenylalanine. Part of the CDR3 DNA is given, 30 bases translated from base 1. The library was produced with the immunoSEQ multiplex PCR assay. RNA was extracted from all samples and reverse transcribed into cDNA as template for TCR sequencing. First-strand cDNA was synthesized using SuperScript III with a 2:1 mix of oligo-dT and random hexamers. A synthetic immune receptor repertoire was used to gauge amplification bias, and whatever bias remained was removed computationally. Libraries were sequenced on Illumina HiSeq using 60 bp reads that covered the CDR3 and were read from J toward V. For the original study's pipeline: After raw reads were preprocessed to remove errors, the CDR3 was defined following IMGT conventions as running from the conserved cysteine to phenylalanine. To get clonality, Shannon entropy was normalized by log2 of the number of productive unique TCRs and the result was subtracted from 1. Whether each scalp clone was CD4 or CD8 was inferred by checking scalp TCRbeta sequences against the CD4 and CD8 repertoires from sorted blood. The immuneACCESS repertoire file appears here via TCRdb, limited to in-frame rearrangements. These files lack a portion of the clones; in checked studies, under half of the deficit traces to unresolved V genes, and the cause of the others is not known. The V and J calls and the clone size are those of that table, but D and trimming were determined from the DNA. Listed for this sample are about 270,000 clones, none observed only a single time. About 1.1% of the sample goes to the ten largest clones.

Pooled mouse cutaneous lymph node cells were stained for CD4, CD8alpha, NKG2D, NKG2ACE and other markers, then sorted on a BD Influx. The sample belongs to a study of CD8+ T cells in alopecia areata (dated by TCRdb to the late 2010s). Notes on the research overall: Skin from C3H/HeJ donors with spontaneous alopecia (6-12 months old) was grafted onto female C3H/HeJ recipients that were roughly 6-11 weeks old. High-throughput TCRbeta sequencing was used to examine T cell clonal expansion in alopecia areata in both the C3H/HeJ mouse model and human patients. On the human side, TCRbeta sequencing was run on scalp tissue and on sorted CD4+ and CD8+ peripheral blood T cells from healthy controls and from alopecia areata patients with either patchy or totalis/universalis disease. Scalp clonality was compared across normal scalp (n=4), patchy alopecia areata scalp (n=8), and alopecia totalis/universalis scalp (n=8). The RNA source kit depended on sample type: the PAXgene miRNA kit for fixed scalp, the miRNeasy kit for PBMCs, and the RNeasy kit for mouse skin. TCRbeta CDR3 regions were amplified by immunoSEQ multiplex PCR with 35 Vbeta forward and 13 Jbeta reverse primers. What the work shows at the level of the full study, not this receptor alone: Higher clonality and more expanded CD8+ clones were observed in lesional scalp than in normal scalp, particularly in alopecia totalis/universalis, a finding suggestive of antigenic drive. Scalp TCR repertoire analysis is complicated because resident alphabeta T cells in normal human skin are also sequenced, whereas mouse skin is dominated by gammadelta T cells. Shared TCR sequences between patients were less evident than in mice, which may be partly attributable to HLA diversity in the patient population.

Sequences were obtained from CD4+ T cells sorted from a lymph node. The TCR sequence derives from a C3H/HeJ mouse with alopecia areata. The MHC haplotype that this mouse strain carries is H2-k. The rearrangement combines TRBV5 with TRBJ2-7; TRBD2 is a possible D gene, resting on 6 matching bases. The CDR3 DNA, read in part, is TGTGCCAGCAGCTCCGGGACTCTCATTTAT. The encoded protein is CASSSGTLIY. The whole CDR3 is CASSSGTLIYEQYF.